Below are 2 T cell receptor beta chains sequenced from a single sample in a study of T cell responses to AZD1222 COVID-19 vaccine. The data were produced by immunoSEQ multiplex PCR, yet TCRdb's version contains in-frame clones alone and is incomplete. Found here are 90,000 to 100,000 clones, about 89% of them singletons; the top ten hold roughly 4%. Sample: peripheral blood, taken on day 0 of AZD1222 vaccination. These receptors originate from an adult in good health.

The V call is TRBV5-1, the J call TRBJ1-1, with 8 bases aligning to TRBD1. Germline V gene data show CDR1 as SGHRS and CDR2 as YFSETQ. This CDR3 is built from 13 residues. V gave up 4 bases and J gave up 4 bases; unmatched junction bases: 3. Written as DNA, the CDR3 is TGCGCCAGCAGCCAAGGACAGGGCACTGAAGCTTTCTTT. The encoded protein is CASSQGQGTEAFF.

The rearrangement uses TRBV24-1 and TRBJ1-1; D is ambiguous. V lost 7 bases and J 4 bases, leaving 12 bases between the germline ends. The CDR3 contains 13 residues. Germline V gene lookup returns CDR1 KGHDR and CDR2 SFDVKD. In DNA, the CDR3 is TGTGCCACCAGAATATGGACTGGCACTGAAGCTTTCTTT. Amino acid sequence: CATRIWTGTEAFF.